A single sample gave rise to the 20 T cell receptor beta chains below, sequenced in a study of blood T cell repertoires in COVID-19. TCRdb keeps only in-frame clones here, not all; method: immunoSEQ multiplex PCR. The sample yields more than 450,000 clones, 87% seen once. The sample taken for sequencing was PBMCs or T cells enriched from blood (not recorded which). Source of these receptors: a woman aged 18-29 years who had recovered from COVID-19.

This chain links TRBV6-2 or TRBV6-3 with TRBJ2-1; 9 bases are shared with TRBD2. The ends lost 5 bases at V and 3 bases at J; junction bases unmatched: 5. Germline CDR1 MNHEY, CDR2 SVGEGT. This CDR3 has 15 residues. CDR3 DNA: TGTGCCAGCAGTCGCGGGGGGGCAGGCTACAATGAGCAGTTCTTC. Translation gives CASSRGGAGYNEQFF.

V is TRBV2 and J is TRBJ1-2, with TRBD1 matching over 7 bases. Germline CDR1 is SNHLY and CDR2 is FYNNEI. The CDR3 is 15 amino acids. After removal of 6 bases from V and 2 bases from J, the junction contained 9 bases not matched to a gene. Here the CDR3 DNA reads TGTGCCAGCAGCGGTGACAGGGATGGAAACTATGGCTACACCTTC. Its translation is CASSGDRDGNYGYTF.

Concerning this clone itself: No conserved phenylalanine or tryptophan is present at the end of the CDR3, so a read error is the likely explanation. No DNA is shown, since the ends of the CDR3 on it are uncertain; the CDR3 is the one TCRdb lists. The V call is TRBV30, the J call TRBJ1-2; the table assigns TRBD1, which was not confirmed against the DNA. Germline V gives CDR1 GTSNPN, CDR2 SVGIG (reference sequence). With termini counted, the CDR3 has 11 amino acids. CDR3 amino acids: CAWSAGGQLIL.

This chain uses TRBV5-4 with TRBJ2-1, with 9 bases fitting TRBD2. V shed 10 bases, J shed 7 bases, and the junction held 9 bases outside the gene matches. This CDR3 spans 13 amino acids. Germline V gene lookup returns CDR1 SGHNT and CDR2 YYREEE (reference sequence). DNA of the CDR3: TGTGCCTCCGGGCTAGCGGGGCTTAATGAGCAGTTCTTC. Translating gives CASGLAGLNEQFF.

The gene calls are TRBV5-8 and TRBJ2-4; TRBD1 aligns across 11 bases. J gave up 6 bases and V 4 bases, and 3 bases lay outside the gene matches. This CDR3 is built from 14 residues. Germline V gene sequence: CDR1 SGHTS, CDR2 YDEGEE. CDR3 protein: CASSRGQGGNIQYF. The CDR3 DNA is TGTGCCAGCAGCCGGGGACAGGGGGGAAACATTCAGTACTTC.

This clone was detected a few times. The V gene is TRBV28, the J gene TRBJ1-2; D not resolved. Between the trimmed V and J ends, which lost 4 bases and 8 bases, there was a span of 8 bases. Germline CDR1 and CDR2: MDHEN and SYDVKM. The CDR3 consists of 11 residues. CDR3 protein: CASSSSKGYTF. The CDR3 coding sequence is TGTGCCAGCAGTTCGTCTAAGGGCTACACCTTC.

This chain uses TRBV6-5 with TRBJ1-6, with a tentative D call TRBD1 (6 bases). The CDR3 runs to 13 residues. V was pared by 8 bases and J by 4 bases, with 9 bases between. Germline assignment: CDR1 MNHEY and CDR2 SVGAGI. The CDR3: CASRGAYNSPLHF. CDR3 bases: TGTGCCAGCCGGGGGGCTTATAATTCACCCCTCCACTTT.

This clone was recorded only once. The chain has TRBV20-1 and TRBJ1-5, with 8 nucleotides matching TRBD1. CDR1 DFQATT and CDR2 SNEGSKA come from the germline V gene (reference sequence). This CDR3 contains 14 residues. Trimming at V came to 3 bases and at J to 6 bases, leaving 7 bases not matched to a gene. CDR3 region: CSASAGGSGQPQHF. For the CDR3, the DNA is TGCAGTGCTAGTGCAGGGGGCAGCGGTCAGCCCCAGCATTTT.

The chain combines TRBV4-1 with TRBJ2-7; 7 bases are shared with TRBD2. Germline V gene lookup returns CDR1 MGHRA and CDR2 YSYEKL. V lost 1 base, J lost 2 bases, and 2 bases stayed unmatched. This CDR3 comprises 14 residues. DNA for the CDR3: TGCGCCAGCAGCCAAGTTGCGGGGGCCTACGAGCAGTACTTC. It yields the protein CASSQVAGAYEQYF.

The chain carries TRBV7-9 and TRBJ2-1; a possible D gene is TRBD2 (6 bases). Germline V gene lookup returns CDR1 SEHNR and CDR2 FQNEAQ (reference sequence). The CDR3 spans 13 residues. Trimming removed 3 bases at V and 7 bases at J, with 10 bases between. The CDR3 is CASSFSGENEQFF. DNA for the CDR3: TGTGCCAGCAGCTTCTCGGGGGAGAATGAGCAGTTCTTC.

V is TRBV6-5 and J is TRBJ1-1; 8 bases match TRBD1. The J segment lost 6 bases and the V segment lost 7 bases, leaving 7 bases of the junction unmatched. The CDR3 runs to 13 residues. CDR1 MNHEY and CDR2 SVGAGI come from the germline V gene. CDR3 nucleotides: TGTGCCAGCATCCCGCAGGGGGCCCCTGAAGCTTTCTTT. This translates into CASIPQGAPEAFF.

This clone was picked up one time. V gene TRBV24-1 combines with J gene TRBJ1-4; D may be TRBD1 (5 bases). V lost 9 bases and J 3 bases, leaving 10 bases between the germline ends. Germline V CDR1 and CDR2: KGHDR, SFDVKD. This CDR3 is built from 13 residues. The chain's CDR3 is CATQGGANEKLFF. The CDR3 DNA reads TGTGCCACCCAGGGAGGGGCTAATGAAAAACTGTTTTTT.

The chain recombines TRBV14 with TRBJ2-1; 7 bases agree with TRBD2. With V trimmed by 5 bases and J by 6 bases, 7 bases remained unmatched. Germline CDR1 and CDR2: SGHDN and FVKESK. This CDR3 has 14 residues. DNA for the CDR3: TGTGCCAGCAGCAGCGGGGCCTTCCTCAATGAGCAGTTCTTC. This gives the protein CASSSGAFLNEQFF.

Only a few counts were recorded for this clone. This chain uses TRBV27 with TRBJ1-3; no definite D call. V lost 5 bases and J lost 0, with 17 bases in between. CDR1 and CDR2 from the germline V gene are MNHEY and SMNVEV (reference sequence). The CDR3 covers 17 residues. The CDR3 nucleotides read TGTGCCAGCAGTCCCCGGGAGGGTACCGTCTCTGGAAACACCATATATTTT. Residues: CASSPREGTVSGNTIYF.

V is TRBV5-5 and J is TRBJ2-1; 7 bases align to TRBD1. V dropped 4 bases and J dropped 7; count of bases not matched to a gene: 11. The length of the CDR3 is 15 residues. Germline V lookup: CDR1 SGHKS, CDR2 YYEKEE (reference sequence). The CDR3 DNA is TGTGCCAGCAGCGTGGACCCCCCGACAGGGAATGAGCAGTTCTTC. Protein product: CASSVDPPTGNEQFF.

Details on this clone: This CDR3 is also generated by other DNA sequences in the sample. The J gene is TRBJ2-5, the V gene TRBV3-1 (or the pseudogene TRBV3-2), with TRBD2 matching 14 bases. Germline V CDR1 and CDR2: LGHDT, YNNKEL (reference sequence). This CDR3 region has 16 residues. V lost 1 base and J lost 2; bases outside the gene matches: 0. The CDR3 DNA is TGTGCCAGCAGCCAAGGACTAGCGGGGGGGCAAGAGACCCAGTACTTC. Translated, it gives CASSQGLAGGQETQYF.

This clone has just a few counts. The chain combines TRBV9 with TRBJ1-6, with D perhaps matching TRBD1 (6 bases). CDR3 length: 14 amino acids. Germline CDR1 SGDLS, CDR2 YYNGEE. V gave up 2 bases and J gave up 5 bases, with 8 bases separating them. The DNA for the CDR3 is TGTGCCAGCAGCGTGTGGACAGATAATTCACCCCTCCACTTT. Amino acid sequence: CASSVWTDNSPLHF.

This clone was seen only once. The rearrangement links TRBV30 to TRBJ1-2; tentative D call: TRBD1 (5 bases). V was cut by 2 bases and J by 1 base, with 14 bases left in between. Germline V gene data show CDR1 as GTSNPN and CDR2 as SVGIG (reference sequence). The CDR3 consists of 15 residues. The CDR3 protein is CAWSLETALNYGYTF. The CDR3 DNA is TGTGCCTGGAGTCTCGAGACAGCTCTTAACTATGGCTACACCTTC.

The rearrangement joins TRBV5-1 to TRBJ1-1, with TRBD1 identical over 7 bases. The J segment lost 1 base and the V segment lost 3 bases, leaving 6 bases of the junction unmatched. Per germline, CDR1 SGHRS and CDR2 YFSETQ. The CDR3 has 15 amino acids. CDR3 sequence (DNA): TGCGCCAGCAGCTCGACGACAGGGACGAACACTGAAGCTTTCTTT. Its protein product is CASSSTTGTNTEAFF.

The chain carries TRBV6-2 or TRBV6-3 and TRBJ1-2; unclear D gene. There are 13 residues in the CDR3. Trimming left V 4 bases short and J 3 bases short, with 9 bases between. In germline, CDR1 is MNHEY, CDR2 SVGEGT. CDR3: CASSWRADYGYTF. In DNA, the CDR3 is TGTGCCAGCAGTTGGAGGGCAGACTATGGCTACACCTTC.